This passage covers 11 T cell receptor beta chains from one sample sequenced in a study of beta chain features in type 1 diabetes. Sequencing targeted expressed TCRB transcripts, as all isolated RNA had been reverse transcribed. The data were produced by immunoSEQ multiplex PCR, yet TCRdb's version contains in-frame clones alone and is incomplete. Seen here are hundreds of thousands of clones, 25% to 35% observed once, and the top ten hold 0.065%. Material for sequencing was naive CD4+ T cells from blood. The receptors derive from a man younger than 35 in good health.

In this sample, this clone turned up a few times. The rearrangement joins TRBV7-9 to TRBJ2-5; D is possibly TRBD2 (5 bases). CDR1 SEHNR and CDR2 FQNEAQ come from the germline V gene (reference sequence). This CDR3 comprises 15 residues. V lost 1 base, J lost 5 bases, and 14 bases lay in between. The chain's CDR3 is CASSLDPGSQETQYF. In DNA, the CDR3 is TGTGCCAGCAGCTTAGATCCGGGAAGTCAGGAGACCCAGTACTTC.

The chain has TRBV7-2 and TRBJ2-5; 10 nucleotides line up with TRBD2. Germline V lookup: CDR1 SGHTA, CDR2 FQGNSA. The V and J ends lost 0 bases and 6 bases, in that order; junction bases with no gene match: 4. The CDR3 runs 15 residues. CDR3 nucleotide sequence: TGTGCCAGCAGCTTAGCAGGGACTAGCGTGAAGACCCAGTACTTC. This sequence encodes CASSLAGTSVKTQYF.

CDR3 protein: CASGLWQGSYEQYF. As DNA, the CDR3 is TGTGCTAGTGGTTTGTGGCAGGGCAGCTACGAGCAGTACTTC. The chain is built from TRBV12-5 and TRBJ2-7, with a possible D match to TRBD1 (5 bases). This CDR3 region has 14 residues. Germline lookup yields CDR1 LGHNT and CDR2 FRNRAP. V was trimmed by 2 bases and J by 3 bases, leaving 11 bases between them.

The chain is built from TRBV5-6 and TRBJ1-3; no reliable D call. The ends were cut back, 1 base at V and 0 bases at J, with 5 bases in the middle. There are 14 residues in the CDR3. Germline V gene lookup returns CDR1 SGHDT and CDR2 YYEEEE. Here the CDR3 reads CASSLKGSGNTIYF. CDR3 DNA: TGTGCCAGCAGCTTGAAAGGCTCTGGAAACACCATATATTTT.

This clone was detected only a few times. The chain couples TRBV15 to TRBJ1-2; 7 nucleotides line up with TRBD1. The length of the CDR3 is 17 residues. V was pared by 0 bases and J by 0 bases, with 7 bases of the junction left unmatched. Looked up from germline, CDR1 is LNHNV and CDR2 is YYDKDF (reference sequence). The DNA of the CDR3 is TGTGCCACCAGCAGAGACCGTTCGGGACAGCCTAACTATGGCTACACCTTC. It is translated as CATSRDRSGQPNYGYTF.

This clone has a handful of counts. The sample has other DNA sequences that encode this CDR3 too. The chain carries TRBV5-1 and TRBJ2-3; tentative D call: TRBD1 (5 bases). Deletions cut 4 bases from V and 5 bases from J, with 11 bases between. Germline-derived CDR1 and CDR2 are SGHRS and YFSETQ. CDR3 length equals 13 residues. Here the CDR3 reads CASSPGAGDTQYF. The CDR3 DNA sequence: TGCGCCAGCAGCCCTGGGGCTGGAGATACGCAGTATTTT.

This clone showed up just a few times. The gene calls are TRBV7-2 and TRBJ2-7; possibly TRBD2 for D (6 bases). The germline gives CDR1 SGHTA, CDR2 FQGNSA. This CDR3 spans 14 amino acids. The V gene lost 4 bases and the J gene lost 3 bases, with 13 bases spanning the gap. The CDR3 sequence is CASSWRVADYEQYF. CDR3 coding DNA: TGTGCCAGCAGCTGGAGAGTAGCGGACTACGAGCAGTACTTC.

This chain links TRBV7-2 with TRBJ2-4; D uncertain. V gave up 1 base and J gave up 7 bases, with 11 bases separating them. The CDR3 totals 14 residues. CDR1 is SGHTA, CDR2 FQGNSA, per germline. In DNA, the CDR3 is TGTGCCAGCAGCTTAGTGAGTTCTTCGAACATTCAGTACTTC. It specifies CASSLVSSSNIQYF.

The DNA for the CDR3 is TGTGCCAGCGGCACAGACCGGGGGCGCGGAGAGACCCAGTACTTC. This sequence encodes CASGTDRGRGETQYF. V is TRBV2 and J is TRBJ2-5; perhaps D is TRBD1 or TRBD2 (6 bases each). The V end lost 8 bases, the J end lost 4 bases, and 20 bases lay between the germline ends. In germline, CDR1 is SNHLY, CDR2 FYNNEI. This CDR3 has 15 residues.

The chain joins TRBV30 to TRBJ2-4, with D possibly being TRBD2 (6 bases). V dropped 0 bases and J dropped 3 bases, with 12 bases sitting between them. The germline gives CDR1 GTSNPN, CDR2 SVGIG (reference sequence). The CDR3 consists of 15 residues. The CDR3 here is CAWSVPQEGKNIQYF. In nucleotides, the CDR3 is TGTGCCTGGAGTGTACCGCAGGAGGGCAAAAACATTCAGTACTTC.

The gene calls are TRBV9 and TRBJ1-4, with 9 bases that match TRBD1. There are 15 residues in the CDR3. Germline V gene lookup returns CDR1 SGDLS and CDR2 YYNGEE. The trim removed 4 bases at V and 8 bases at J, leaving 9 bases unmatched. The CDR3 protein is CASSSPGQGGEKLFF. In nucleotides, the CDR3 is TGTGCCAGCAGCTCCCCGGGACAGGGAGGCGAAAAACTGTTTTTT.